This T cell receptor beta chain was sequenced during a study of T cells in Graves' hyperthyroidism and ophthalmopathy. Amplification of TCR beta CDR3 regions was performed using RNA transcripts as template. First-round RT-PCR of the TCR CDR3 relied on the HTBI primer set. From the multiplex PCR reads, TCRdb called clonotypes with MiXCR, one entry per CDR3 protein. The profile shows approximately 640,000 distinct CDR3 sequences, about 16% of them singletons. This clonotype has a count of ten or more. There are 14 residues in the CDR3. Germline trimming cut 5 bases from V and 5 bases from J; bases unmatched to any gene: 8. Per the germline V gene, CDR1 is SGHTA and CDR2 is FQGNSA.

This TCR was sampled from a woman aged 30 to 39 with Graves' hyperthyroidism. Sequencing was carried out using blood. The chain has TRBV7-2 and TRBJ2-5; 7 bases match TRBD1. This CDR3 reads CASSANRGRETQYF. The CDR3 coding sequence is TGTGCCAGCAGCGCCAACAGGGGTCGGGAGACCCAGTACTTC.